This T cell receptor beta chain was identified in a study of cytotoxic CD8 clonotypes in ibrutinib-treated CLL. Study summary: After a median of around 70 months, about 14 patients stayed remitted and some twelve progressed; responses had been partial in approximately 24 and complete in 2. General study points: Patients had baseline clonality above age-matched healthy donors, and this clonality moved with circulating CD8+ T-cell counts.

The V end lost 3 bases, the J end lost 2 bases, and 8 bases lay between the germline ends. Germline loops: CDR1 KGHSH, CDR2 LQKENI. This CDR3 has 13 residues. TCR beta libraries used about 2 micrograms of genomic DNA from cryopreserved PBMCs. The repertoire was sequenced with immunoSEQ multiplex PCR; TCRdb's copy has only in-frame clones and lacks some. The data contain 200,000 to 250,000 clones, 79% of them singletons. Details on this clone: What it binds is not known.

This TCR was recovered from a human donor with chronic lymphocytic leukemia. The chain employs TRBV18 and TRBJ2-7; D might be TRBD1 or TRBD2, each matching 5 bases. The source material was PBMCs, sampled after 12 months of ibrutinib treatment. As DNA, the CDR3 is TGTGCCAGCTCACCGGGGCGGGCCTACGAGCAGTACTTC. Translation gives CASSPGRAYEQYF.